These T cell receptor beta chains were read from a single sample in a study of cytomegalovirus exposure and HLA in healthy donors. Here immunoSEQ multiplex PCR was the method, and the copy in TCRdb shows in-frame clones only, minus some. The table records 140,000 to 150,000 clones, roughly 80% of them present only once. The specimen was PBMCs. Receptor source: a woman in her 40s in good health and CMV-seropositive. The conserved cysteine and the conserved F or W are not part of the CDR3 here. The order of the fields is CDR3 length, V gene, CDR3 protein.

cdr3_length: 11
v_call: TRBV6-5
cdr3_aa: ASSSDIPGELF

cdr3_length: 12
v_call: TRBV10-3
cdr3_aa: AISERQENTEAF

cdr3_length: 11
v_call: TRBV30
cdr3_aa: AWNSERNYGYT

cdr3_length: 14
v_call: TRBV5-6
cdr3_aa: ASSLYQGVNNSPLH

cdr3_length: 13
v_call: TRBV2
cdr3_aa: ASSGSGQGNQPQH

cdr3_length: 6
v_call: TRBV11-3
cdr3_aa: ASSSGT

cdr3_length: 13
v_call: TRBV7-9
cdr3_aa: ASSPPMWLLETQY

cdr3_length: 12
v_call: TRBV6-6
cdr3_aa: ASTPYGGADTQY

cdr3_length: 12
v_call: TRBV7-9
cdr3_aa: SSSSRTDFYGYT

cdr3_length: 14
v_call: TRBV9
cdr3_aa: ASSPRQGALYYGYT

cdr3_length: 15
v_call: TRBV27
cdr3_aa: ASFSPPGQGALGGYT

cdr3_length: 12
v_call: TRBV2
cdr3_aa: ATSYRPELYGYT

cdr3_length: 13
v_call: TRBV5-1
cdr3_aa: ASSLTSSNTGELF

cdr3_length: 9
v_call: TRBV19
cdr3_aa: ASMGAHGYT

cdr3_length: 11
v_call: TRBV19
cdr3_aa: ASSQVVTDTQY

cdr3_length: 12
v_call: TRBV2
cdr3_aa: ATHSGLGGVEQY

cdr3_length: 11
v_call: TRBV5-1
cdr3_aa: ASSEGAPYEQY

cdr3_length: 12
v_call: TRBV6-1
cdr3_aa: ASSRDTSPYEQY

cdr3_length: 10
v_call: TRBV6-6
cdr3_aa: ASSFSGDTQY

cdr3_length: 15
v_call: TRBV9
cdr3_aa: ASSVWGLAGPDGELF

cdr3_length: 13
v_call: TRBV29-1
cdr3_aa: SVIGDDGNTGELF

cdr3_length: 13
v_call: TRBV18
cdr3_aa: ASSPGRGMNTEAF

cdr3_length: 12
v_call: TRBV5-1
cdr3_aa: ASSLVQGNEKLF

cdr3_length: 10
v_call: TRBV7-9
cdr3_aa: AIGGGNQPQH

cdr3_length: 13
v_call: TRBV5-4
cdr3_aa: ASSLENSRNYGYT

cdr3_length: 11
v_call: TRBV30
cdr3_aa: AWDRQGIDGYT